The 9 T cell receptor beta chains presented below share a single source sample, sequenced in a study of CD8+CD57+ T cells in acquired aplastic anemia. CD8+CD57+ cell expansion had been shown by flow cytometry in patients chosen for sequencing. TCR beta VDJ and CDR3 profiling used genomic DNA as template. MiXCR was run by TCRdb on the reads, yielding one entry per CDR3 protein. The profile shows roughly 240,000 distinct CDR3 sequences, more than 45% of them singletons. Source material: sorted CD4+, CD8+, or CD8+CD57+ T cells (not recorded which) from PBMCs. The receptors were gathered from a human donor with aplastic anemia.

The rearrangement links TRBV10-1 to TRBJ1-2; D uncertain. The ends were cut back, 5 bases at V and 3 bases at J, with 19 bases in the middle. Looked up from germline, CDR1 is WNHNN and CDR2 is SYGVQD (reference sequence). CDR3 size: 16 residues. The DNA of the CDR3 is TGCGCCAGCAGTTACTCGAGAGAGGTTCCCCACTATGGCTACACCTTC. Translating gives CASSYSREVPHYGYTF.

About this clonotype: The junction departs from germline at one end; a sequencing error may be responsible. This chain links TRBV24-1 with TRBJ2-1; 9 bases fit TRBD2. Germline loops: CDR1 KGHDR, CDR2 SFDVKD. The CDR3 covers 19 residues. The CDR3 loop reads CATSDFVAGALSSYNEQSF. In DNA, the CDR3 is TGTGCCACCAGTGATTTCGTAGCGGGAGCTCTGAGCTCCTACAATGAGCAGTCCTTC.

This clonotype was counted at least ten times. The chain links TRBV19 to TRBJ2-1; 12 bases are shared with TRBD2. Trimming cost V 5 bases and J 9 bases; bases outside gene matches: 8. CDR1 and CDR2 (germline): LNHDA, SQIVND (reference sequence). The CDR3 is 15 amino acids. The CDR3 region has the DNA TGTGCCAGTAGTCTCCTAGCGGGAGGGCTCCCTGAGCAGTTCTTC. Its translation is CASSLLAGGLPEQFF.

The V gene is TRBV5-1, the J gene TRBJ1-2, with 7 bases identical to TRBD1. Germline CDR1 reads SGHRS; CDR2 reads YFSETQ. V lost 0 bases to trimming and J lost 0 bases; unmatched junction nucleotides: 2. The length of the CDR3 is 15 residues. CDR3 nucleotide sequence: TGCGCCAGCAGCTTGGGCGGGACAGCTAACTATGGCTACACCTTC. This sequence encodes CASSLGGTANYGYTF.

This rearrangement joins TRBV25-1 to TRBJ2-7; tentatively, D is TRBD1 (5 bases). The ends were cut back, 7 bases at V and 3 bases at J, with 7 bases in the middle. This CDR3 has 11 amino acids. CDR1 is MGHDK and CDR2 is SYGVNS in the germline V gene. CDR3 loop: CASTRGYEQYF. The CDR3, as DNA: TGTGCCAGCACTAGGGGCTACGAGCAGTACTTC.

This clonotype was seen many times. For the CDR3, the DNA is TGTGCCAGTAGTAGTGGAGGTGAAAAACTGTTTTTT. Amino acids: CASSSGGEKLFF. The chain is built from TRBV19 and TRBJ1-4; D is uncertain. The CDR3 totals 12 residues. Trimming took 4 bases from V and 7 from J, leaving 7 bases between them. Germline assignment: CDR1 LNHDA and CDR2 SQIVND (reference sequence).

A remark on this clonotype: A much larger clone sits a single nucleotide away, making a read error possible. The chain combines TRBV5-1 with TRBJ2-7; D is uncertain. The germline gives CDR1 SGHRS, CDR2 YFSETQ. There are 14 residues in the CDR3. Here the CDR3 reads CASSSEGRYYERYF. CDR3 DNA sequence: TGTGCCAGCAGCTCGGAAGGACGGTACTACGAGCGGTACTTC.

The CDR3 reads CASSLAGGRSDEQFF. The CDR3 DNA reads TGTGCCAGTAGTTTAGCGGGAGGGCGCTCGGATGAGCAGTTCTTC. The chain combines TRBV19 with TRBJ2-1, with 11 bases matching TRBD2. CDR1 is LNHDA, CDR2 SQIVND, per germline (reference sequence). The CDR3 is 15 residues long. With 5 bases clipped from V and 8 bases from J, the junction kept 8 bases outside the gene matches. Drawing the rest from reference TRBV19 and TRBJ2-1, the complete variable domain is DGGITQSPKYLFRKEGQNVTLSCEQNLNHDAMYWYRQDPGQGLRLIYYSQIVNDFQKGDIAEGYSVSREKKESFPLTVTSAQKNPTAFYLCASSLAGGRSDEQFFGPGTRLTVL.

This sequence joins TRBV27 and TRBJ1-2; 7 nucleotides line up with TRBD1. Trimming took 4 bases from V and 4 from J; bases not matched to a gene: 3. CDR1 and CDR2 from the germline V gene are MNHEY and SMNVEV (reference sequence). The CDR3 consists of 13 residues. CDR3 region: CASSSGQIYGYTF. In DNA, the CDR3 is TGTGCCAGCAGTTCGGGACAGATCTATGGCTACACCTTC.